Listed here are 30 T cell receptor beta chains from one sample, sequenced in a study of monozygotic twins with inflammatory bowel disease. Following a re-call of the 5' RACE reads, TCRdb has one entry per CDR3 protein and lacks DNA. This repertoire comprises approximately 340,000 distinct CDR3 sequences; its ten largest clones make up roughly 2%. The specimen was blood. These TCRs come from a human donor with ulcerative colitis or Crohn's disease, or a healthy co-twin of an affected twin (not recorded which).

The chain has TRBV27 and TRBJ2-1; as DNA is missing, the TRBD2 call by TCRdb cannot be tested. The germline V gene has CDR1 MNHEY and CDR2 SMNVEV (reference sequence). This CDR3 region has 15 residues. The CDR3 loop is CASSLPSGGANEQFF.

The rearrangement uses TRBV28 and TRBJ1-5; TCRdb reports TRBD1, a call that lacks DNA to check it against. CDR3 length: 12 amino acids. Looked up from germline, CDR1 is MDHEN and CDR2 is SYDVKM. CDR3 residues: CASRSGGQPQHF.

The V call is TRBV20-1, the J call TRBJ2-5; TCRdb picks TRBD1, but there is no DNA to check that call. CDR1 is DFQATT, CDR2 SNEGSKA, per germline (reference sequence). This CDR3 region has 16 residues. CDR3 sequence: CSARPTETAFQETQYF.

The rearrangement joins TRBV20-1 to TRBJ1-5; absent DNA, TCRdb's TRBD1 call cannot be checked. The CDR3 sequence is 15 residues long. The germline gives CDR1 DFQATT, CDR2 SNEGSKA (reference sequence). CDR3 loop: CSARIPGTGNQPQHF.

The rearrangement joins TRBV18 to TRBJ2-6. Looked up from germline, CDR1 is KGHSH and CDR2 is LQKENI. The CDR3 extends over 16 amino acids. CDR3: CASSDDLGSGANVLTF.

This rearrangement joins TRBV7-2 to TRBJ1-6; TCRdb's D call of TRBD1 is untestable without DNA. Germline V lookup: CDR1 SGHTA, CDR2 FQGNSA. The CDR3 covers 13 residues. CDR3 residues: CASSLSGDSPLHF.

The V and J genes are TRBV6-5 and TRBJ2-7; TCRdb returns TRBD1, unconfirmable since there is no DNA. Germline CDR1 MNHEY, CDR2 SVGAGI. The CDR3 sequence is 12 residues long. The CDR3 loop is CASRRGFDEQYF.

The chain has TRBV12-3 or TRBV12-4 and TRBJ1-6; TCRdb's D gene call, TRBD1, goes unchecked for lack of DNA. The length of the CDR3 is 12 residues. This chain's CDR3 is CASSRDHSPLHF.

The rearrangement links TRBV6-5 to TRBJ1-4; TCRdb's D call of TRBD1 is untestable without DNA. CDR3 length: 15 residues. CDR1 and CDR2 (germline): MNHEY, SVGAGI. The CDR3 is CASSYSGGAGEKLFF.

The chain employs TRBV5-1 and TRBJ2-1. CDR3 length: 13 amino acids. The germline V gene encodes CDR1 SGHRS and CDR2 YFSETQ. CDR3 sequence reads: CASSWEDYNEQFF.

This rearrangement joins TRBV28 to TRBJ2-7; the TCRdb call, TRBD1, lacks DNA for checking. Germline V gene sequence: CDR1 MDHEN, CDR2 SYDVKM. The CDR3 loop spans 13 amino acids. CDR3: CASRQQGLYEQYF.

The chain carries TRBV7-2 and TRBJ1-5; the D gene TCRdb calls, TRBD1, cannot be checked with no DNA. There are 16 residues in the CDR3. The germline CDR1 and CDR2 sequences are SGHTA and FQGNSA. CDR3 sequence: CASSLKTGGGNQPQHF.

The chain joins TRBV7-2 to TRBJ2-3; TCRdb selects TRBD2, and the lack of DNA leaves this call unchecked. The CDR3 has 17 residues. The germline V gene encodes CDR1 SGHTA and CDR2 FQGNSA. CDR3 protein: CASSFPARALLPDTQYF. Complete variable domain (other parts from reference TRBV7-2 and TRBJ2-3): GAGVSQSPSNKVTEKGKDVELRCDPISGHTALYWYRQSLGQGLEFLIYFQGNSAPDKSGLPSDRFSAERTGGSVSTLTIQRTQQEDSAVYLCASSFPARALLPDTQYFGPGTRLTVL.

The rearrangement links TRBV5-1 to TRBJ1-1; TCRdb's D call, TRBD1, is unchecked because there is no DNA. The CDR3 sequence is 13 residues long. Germline V CDR1 and CDR2: SGHRS, YFSETQ. The CDR3 spells CASSRGMNTEAFF.

This chain connects TRBV6-5 to TRBJ2-1; TCRdb's D gene call, TRBD1, goes unchecked for lack of DNA. The germline gives CDR1 MNHEY, CDR2 SVGAGI. This CDR3 spans 13 amino acids. The CDR3 spells CASSLPVGVEQFF.

V is TRBV2 and J is TRBJ2-4; TCRdb's D call, TRBD1, is unchecked because there is no DNA. CDR1 is SNHLY and CDR2 is FYNNEI in the germline V gene. This CDR3 comprises 14 residues. CDR3 sequence reads: CASRGWDSENIQYF.

The gene calls are TRBV5-1 and TRBJ2-1; as DNA is missing, the TRBD2 call by TCRdb cannot be tested. Germline-derived CDR1 and CDR2 are SGHRS and YFSETQ. The CDR3 consists of 15 residues. The CDR3 reads CASSPAGLVNNEQFF.

The chain is built from TRBV28 and TRBJ2-3; checking the TCRdb D call of TRBD1 is not possible without DNA. In germline, CDR1 is MDHEN, CDR2 SYDVKM. The length of the CDR3 is 17 residues. Here the CDR3 reads CASSLGVLSGGTDTQYF. Based on the CDR3 plus reference TRBV28 and TRBJ2-3, the full variable domain is DVKVTQSSRYLVKRTGEKVFLECVQDMDHENMFWYRQDPGLGLRLIYFSYDVKMKEKGDIPEGYSVSREKKERFSLILESASTNQTSMYLCASSLGVLSGGTDTQYFGPGTRLTVL.

The chain recombines TRBV11-2 with TRBJ2-7; TCRdb outputs TRBD1, but without DNA this stays unchecked. Germline assignment: CDR1 SGHAT and CDR2 FQNNGV. CDR3 length equals 15 residues. The CDR3 protein is CASSLESGQVSRQYF.

The CDR3 loop is CASSTGQGRTGELFF. This chain uses TRBV5-1 with TRBJ2-2; the D call from TCRdb, TRBD1, cannot be confirmed without DNA. Germline V gene lookup returns CDR1 SGHRS and CDR2 YFSETQ. The CDR3 is made up of 15 amino acids.

The chain recombines TRBV15 with TRBJ1-1. Germline V gene sequence: CDR1 LNHNV, CDR2 YYDKDF (reference sequence). The CDR3 is 14 amino acids. CDR3 loop: CATSRVGLDTEAFF.

The chain has TRBV3-1 and TRBJ1-1. This CDR3 spans 14 amino acids. Germline CDR1 LGHDT, CDR2 YNNKEL (reference sequence). CDR3 loop: CASSQPNRVTEAFF.

The rearrangement links TRBV12-3 or TRBV12-4 to TRBJ2-1; TCRdb designates TRBD1, a call that cannot be tested without DNA. This CDR3 has 17 amino acids. CDR3 protein: CASRRRQGADSYNEQFF.

The rearrangement uses TRBV4-1 and TRBJ1-1; TCRdb picks TRBD1, but there is no DNA to check that call. The V gene's germline CDR1 is MGHRA and CDR2 YSYEKL. The CDR3 contains 13 residues. The CDR3: CAGSPRANTEAFF.

The gene calls are TRBV11-2 and TRBJ2-1; TCRdb's D call, TRBD1, is unchecked because there is no DNA. Germline V CDR1 and CDR2: SGHAT, FQNNGV. This CDR3 is built from 19 residues. CDR3 sequence reads: CASSVYPAGQGSSYNEQFF.

Here the CDR3 reads CASGLVPKGSDFNEQFF. The V call is TRBV12-5, the J call TRBJ2-1. The CDR3 is 17 residues long. CDR1 LGHNT and CDR2 FRNRAP come from the germline V gene.

The chain links TRBV20-1 to TRBJ2-7; the D gene TCRdb calls, TRBD1, cannot be checked with no DNA. The CDR3 has 14 residues. Germline V lookup: CDR1 DFQATT, CDR2 SNEGSKA (reference sequence). CDR3 loop: CSAAWTGRGNEQYF.

CDR3 residues: CASSLTKGRLNTEAFF. The chain is built from TRBV6-1 and TRBJ1-1. Germline V gives CDR1 MNHNS, CDR2 SASEGT. CDR3 length equals 16 residues.

The rearrangement links TRBV5-1 to TRBJ2-1; the D gene TCRdb calls, TRBD2, cannot be checked with no DNA. The CDR3 loop spans 13 amino acids. From germline, CDR1 is SGHRS and CDR2 YFSETQ. CDR3 in amino acids: CASSRLAGNDQFF.

This chain uses TRBV5-1 with TRBJ2-3; TCRdb's assignment of TRBD2 cannot be checked, as there is no DNA. Germline V gene lookup returns CDR1 SGHRS and CDR2 YFSETQ. This CDR3 is built from 17 residues. CDR3 region: CASSLGLAGRKTDTQYF.